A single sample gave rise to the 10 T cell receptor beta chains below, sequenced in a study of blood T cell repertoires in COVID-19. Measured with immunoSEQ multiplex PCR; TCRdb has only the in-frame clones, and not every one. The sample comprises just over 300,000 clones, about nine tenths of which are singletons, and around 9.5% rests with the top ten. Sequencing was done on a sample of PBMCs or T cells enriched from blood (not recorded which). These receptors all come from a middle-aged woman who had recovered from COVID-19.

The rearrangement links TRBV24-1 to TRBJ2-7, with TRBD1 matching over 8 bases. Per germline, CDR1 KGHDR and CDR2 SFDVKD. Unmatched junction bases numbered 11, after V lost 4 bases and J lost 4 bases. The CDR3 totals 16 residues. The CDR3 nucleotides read TGTGCCACCAGTGACCTCGTGACAGGGGCAGGTTACGAGCAGTACTTC. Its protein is CATSDLVTGAGYEQYF.

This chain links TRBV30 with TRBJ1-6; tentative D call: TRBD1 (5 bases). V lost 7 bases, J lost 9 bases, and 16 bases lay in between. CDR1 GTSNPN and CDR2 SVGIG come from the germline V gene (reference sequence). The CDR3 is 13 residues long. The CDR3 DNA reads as TGTGCCTCGAAAAGTCAGGGAGGTTCACCCCTCCACTTT. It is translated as CASKSQGGSPLHF. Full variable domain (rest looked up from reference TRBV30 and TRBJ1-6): SQTIHQWPATLVQPVGSPLSLECTVEGTSNPNLYWYRQAAGRGLQLLFYSVGIGQISSEVPQNLSASRPQDRQFILSSKKLLLSDSGFYLCASKSQGGSPLHFGNGTRLTVT.

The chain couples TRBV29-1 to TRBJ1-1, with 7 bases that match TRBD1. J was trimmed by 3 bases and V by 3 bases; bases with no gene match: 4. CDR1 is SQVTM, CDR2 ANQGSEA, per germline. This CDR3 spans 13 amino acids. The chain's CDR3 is CSVERGLYTEAFF. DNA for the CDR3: TGCAGCGTTGAGAGGGGGCTTTACACTGAAGCTTTCTTT.

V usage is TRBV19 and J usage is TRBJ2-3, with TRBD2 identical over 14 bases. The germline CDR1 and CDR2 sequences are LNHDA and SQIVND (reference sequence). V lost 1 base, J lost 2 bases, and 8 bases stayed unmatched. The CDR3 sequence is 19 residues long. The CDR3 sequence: CASSIVGLAGGGTTDTQYF. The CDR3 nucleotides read TGTGCCAGTAGTATAGTCGGACTAGCGGGGGGCGGAACCACAGATACGCAGTATTTT. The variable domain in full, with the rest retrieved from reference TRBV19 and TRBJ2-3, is DGGITQSPKYLFRKEGQNVTLSCEQNLNHDAMYWYRQDPGQGLRLIYYSQIVNDFQKGDIAEGYSVSREKKESFPLTVTSAQKNPTAFYLCASSIVGLAGGGTTDTQYFGPGTRLTVL.

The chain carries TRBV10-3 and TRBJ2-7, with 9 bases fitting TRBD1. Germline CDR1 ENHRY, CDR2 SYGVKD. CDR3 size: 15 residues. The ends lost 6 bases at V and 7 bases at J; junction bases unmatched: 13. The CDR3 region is CAISAIQGARAEQYF. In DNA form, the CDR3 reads TGTGCCATCAGCGCCATACAGGGGGCGAGGGCGGAGCAGTACTTC.

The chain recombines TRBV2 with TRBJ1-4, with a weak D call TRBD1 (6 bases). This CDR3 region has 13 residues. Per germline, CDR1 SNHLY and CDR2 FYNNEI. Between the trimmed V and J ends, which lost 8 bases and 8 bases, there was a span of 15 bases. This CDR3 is CASEDRTAEKLFF. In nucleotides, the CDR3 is TGTGCCAGCGAAGACCGGACAGCCGAAAAACTGTTTTTT.

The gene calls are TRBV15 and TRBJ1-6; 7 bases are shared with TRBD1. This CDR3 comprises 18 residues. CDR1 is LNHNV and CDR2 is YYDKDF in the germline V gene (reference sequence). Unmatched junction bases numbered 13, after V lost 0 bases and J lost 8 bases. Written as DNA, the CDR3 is TGTGCCACCAGCAGAGATCGGGGGCCACGACAGGGAGATTCACCCCTCCACTTT. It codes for CATSRDRGPRQGDSPLHF. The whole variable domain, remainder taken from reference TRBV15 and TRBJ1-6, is DAMVIQNPRYQVTQFGKPVTLSCSQTLNHNVMYWYQQKSSQAPKLLFHYYDKDFNNEADTPDNFQSRRPNTSFCFLDIRSPGLGDTAMYLCATSRDRGPRQGDSPLHFGNGTRLTVT.

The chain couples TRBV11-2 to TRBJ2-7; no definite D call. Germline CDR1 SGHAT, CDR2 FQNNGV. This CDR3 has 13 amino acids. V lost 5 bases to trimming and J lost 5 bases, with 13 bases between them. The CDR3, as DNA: TGTGCCAGCAGCCCACGACCGGGTCACGAGCAGTACTTC. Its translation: CASSPRPGHEQYF.

The CDR3 sequence: CATRSSGSLHEQFF. The CDR3 nucleotides are TGTGCCACCAGATCAAGCGGGAGTTTGCATGAGCAGTTCTTC. This chain connects TRBV24-1 to TRBJ2-1; TRBD2 matches at 8 bases. In germline, CDR1 is KGHDR, CDR2 SFDVKD. There are 14 residues in the CDR3. J was trimmed by 8 bases and V by 7 bases; bases with no gene match: 9.

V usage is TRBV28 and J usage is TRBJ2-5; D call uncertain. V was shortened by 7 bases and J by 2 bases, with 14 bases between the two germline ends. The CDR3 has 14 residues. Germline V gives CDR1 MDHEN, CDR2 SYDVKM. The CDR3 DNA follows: TGTGCCAGCATTGGGCAGCAGAAACAAGAGACCCAGTACTTC. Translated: CASIGQQKQETQYF.